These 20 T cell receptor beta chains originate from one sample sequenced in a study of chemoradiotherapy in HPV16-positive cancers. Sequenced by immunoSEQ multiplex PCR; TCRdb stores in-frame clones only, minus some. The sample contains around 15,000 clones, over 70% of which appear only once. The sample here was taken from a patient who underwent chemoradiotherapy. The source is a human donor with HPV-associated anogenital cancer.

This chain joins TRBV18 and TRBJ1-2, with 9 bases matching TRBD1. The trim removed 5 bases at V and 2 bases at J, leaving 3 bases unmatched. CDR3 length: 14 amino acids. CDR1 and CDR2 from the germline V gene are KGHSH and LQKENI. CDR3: CASSTGTGNYGYTF. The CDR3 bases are TGTGCCAGCTCAACCGGGACAGGGAACTATGGCTACACCTTC.

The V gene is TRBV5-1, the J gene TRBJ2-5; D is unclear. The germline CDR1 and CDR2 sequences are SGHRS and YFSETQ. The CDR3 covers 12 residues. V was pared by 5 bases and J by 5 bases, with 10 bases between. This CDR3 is CASSLGFETQYF. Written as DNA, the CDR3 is TGCGCCAGCAGTCTGGGGTTTGAGACCCAGTACTTC.

Written as DNA, the CDR3 is TGTGCCAGCAGCGTAGCTGGTAGCGGATCCTATGGCTACACCTTC. As protein: CASSVAGSGSYGYTF. The genes are TRBV9 and TRBJ1-2, with D unresolved. The CDR3 loop spans 15 amino acids. Germline CDR1 reads SGDLS; CDR2 reads YYNGEE. V lost 0 bases, J lost 4 bases, and 13 bases lay in between.

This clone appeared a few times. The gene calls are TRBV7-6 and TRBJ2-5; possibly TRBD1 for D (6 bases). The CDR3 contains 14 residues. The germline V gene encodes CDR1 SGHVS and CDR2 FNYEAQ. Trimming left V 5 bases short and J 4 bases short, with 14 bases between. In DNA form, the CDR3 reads TGTGCCAGCAGCCCAACTACCAGGGGAGAGACCCAGTACTTC. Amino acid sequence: CASSPTTRGETQYF.

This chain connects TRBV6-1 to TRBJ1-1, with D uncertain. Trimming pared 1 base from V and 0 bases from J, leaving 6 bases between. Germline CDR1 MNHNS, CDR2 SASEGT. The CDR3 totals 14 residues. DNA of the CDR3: TGTGCCAGCAGTGAAGTGGGGATGAACACTGAAGCTTTCTTT. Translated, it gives CASSEVGMNTEAFF.

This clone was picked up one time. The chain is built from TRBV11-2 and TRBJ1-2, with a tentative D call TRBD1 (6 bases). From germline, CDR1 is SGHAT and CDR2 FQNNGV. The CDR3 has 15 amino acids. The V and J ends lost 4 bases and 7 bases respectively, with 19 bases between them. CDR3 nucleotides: TGTGCCAGCAGCTCCCTCCGCAGGGGAGGAGGTGGCTACACCTTC. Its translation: CASSSLRRGGGGYTF.

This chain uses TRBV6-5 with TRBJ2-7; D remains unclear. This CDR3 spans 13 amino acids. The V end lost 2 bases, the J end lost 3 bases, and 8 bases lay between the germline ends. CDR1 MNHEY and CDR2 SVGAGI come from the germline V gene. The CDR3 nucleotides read TGTGCCAGCAGTTACCAAGGTAACTACGAGCAGTACTTC. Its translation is CASSYQGNYEQYF.

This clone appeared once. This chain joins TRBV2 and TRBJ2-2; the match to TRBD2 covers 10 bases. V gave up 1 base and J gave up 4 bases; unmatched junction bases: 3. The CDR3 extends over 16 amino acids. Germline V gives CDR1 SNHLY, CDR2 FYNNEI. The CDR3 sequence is CASSEVGLAITGELFF. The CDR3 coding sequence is TGTGCCAGCAGTGAAGTGGGACTAGCGATCACCGGGGAGCTGTTTTTT. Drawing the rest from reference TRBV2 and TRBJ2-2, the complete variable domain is EPEVTQTPSHQVTQMGQEVILRCVPISNHLYFYWYRQILGQKVEFLVSFYNNEISEKSEIFDDQFSVERPDGSNFTLKIRSTKLEDSAMYFCASSEVGLAITGELFFGEGSRLTVL.

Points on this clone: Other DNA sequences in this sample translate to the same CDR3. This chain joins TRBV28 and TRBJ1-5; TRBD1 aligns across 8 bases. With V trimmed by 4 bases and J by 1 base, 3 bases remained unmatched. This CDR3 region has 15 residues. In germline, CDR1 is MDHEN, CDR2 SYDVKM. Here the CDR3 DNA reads TGTGCCAGCAGTTCTGGACAGGGAAGCAATCAGCCCCAGCATTTT. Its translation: CASSSGQGSNQPQHF.

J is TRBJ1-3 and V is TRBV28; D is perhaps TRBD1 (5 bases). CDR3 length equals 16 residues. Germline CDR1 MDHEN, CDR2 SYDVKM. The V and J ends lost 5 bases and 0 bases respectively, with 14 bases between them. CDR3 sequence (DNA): TGTGCCAGCAGTATTCCCGACGGGGGCTCTGGAAACACCATATATTTT. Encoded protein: CASSIPDGGSGNTIYF.

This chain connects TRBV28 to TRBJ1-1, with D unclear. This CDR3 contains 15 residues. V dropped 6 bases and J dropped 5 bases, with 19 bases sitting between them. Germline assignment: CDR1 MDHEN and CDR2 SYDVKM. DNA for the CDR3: TGTGCCAGCAGGGGCCTCACACGGGCGGGGACTGAAGCTTTCTTT. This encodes CASRGLTRAGTEAFF.

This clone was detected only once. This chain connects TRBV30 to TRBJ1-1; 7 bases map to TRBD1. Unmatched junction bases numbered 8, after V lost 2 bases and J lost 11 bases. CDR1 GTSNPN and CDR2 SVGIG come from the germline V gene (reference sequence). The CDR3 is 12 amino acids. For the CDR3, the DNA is TGTGCCTGGAGTCCTCTTGACAGGGCGGCTTTCTTT. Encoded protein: CAWSPLDRAAFF.

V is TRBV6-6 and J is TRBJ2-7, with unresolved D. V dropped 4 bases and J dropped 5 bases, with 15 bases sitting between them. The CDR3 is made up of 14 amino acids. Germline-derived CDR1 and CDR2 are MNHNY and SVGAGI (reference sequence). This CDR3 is CASSWALPGDEQYF. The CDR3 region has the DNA TGTGCCAGCAGTTGGGCACTACCGGGCGACGAGCAGTACTTC.

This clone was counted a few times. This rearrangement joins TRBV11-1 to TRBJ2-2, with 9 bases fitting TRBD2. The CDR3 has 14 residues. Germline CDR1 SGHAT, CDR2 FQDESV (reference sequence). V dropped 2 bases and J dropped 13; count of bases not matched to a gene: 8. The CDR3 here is CASSLSLAGIGLFF. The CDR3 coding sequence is TGTGCCAGCAGCTTATCGCTAGCGGGGATCGGGCTGTTTTTT.

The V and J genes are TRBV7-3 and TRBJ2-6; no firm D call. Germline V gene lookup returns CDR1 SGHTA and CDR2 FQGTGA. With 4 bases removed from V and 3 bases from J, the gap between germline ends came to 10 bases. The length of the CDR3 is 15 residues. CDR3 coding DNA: TGTGCCAGCAGCTGGACGGGTTTTGGGGCCAACGTCCTGACTTTC. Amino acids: CASSWTGFGANVLTF.

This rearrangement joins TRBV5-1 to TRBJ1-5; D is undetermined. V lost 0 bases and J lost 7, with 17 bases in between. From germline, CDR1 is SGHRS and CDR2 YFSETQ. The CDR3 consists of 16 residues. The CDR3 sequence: CASSLEGPPWEQPQHF. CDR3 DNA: TGCGCCAGCAGCTTGGAAGGTCCCCCATGGGAACAGCCCCAGCATTTT.

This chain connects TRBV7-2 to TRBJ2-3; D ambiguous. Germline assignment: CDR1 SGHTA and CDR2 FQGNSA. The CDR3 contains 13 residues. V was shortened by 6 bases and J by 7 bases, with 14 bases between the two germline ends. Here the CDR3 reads CASSIGPRNTQYF. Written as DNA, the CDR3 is TGTGCCAGCAGTATCGGCCCTAGAAATACGCAGTATTTT. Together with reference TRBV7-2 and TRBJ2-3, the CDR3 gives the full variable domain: GAGVSQSPSNKVTEKGKDVELRCDPISGHTALYWYRQSLGQGLEFLIYFQGNSAPDKSGLPSDRFSAERTGGSVSTLTIQRTQQEDSAVYLCASSIGPRNTQYFGPGTRLTVL.

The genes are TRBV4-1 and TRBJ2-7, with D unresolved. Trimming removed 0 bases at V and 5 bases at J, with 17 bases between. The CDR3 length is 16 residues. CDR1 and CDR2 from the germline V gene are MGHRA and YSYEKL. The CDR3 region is CASSQDAPVPLHEQYF. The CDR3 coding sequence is TGCGCCAGCAGCCAAGATGCCCCGGTTCCTCTCCACGAGCAGTACTTC.

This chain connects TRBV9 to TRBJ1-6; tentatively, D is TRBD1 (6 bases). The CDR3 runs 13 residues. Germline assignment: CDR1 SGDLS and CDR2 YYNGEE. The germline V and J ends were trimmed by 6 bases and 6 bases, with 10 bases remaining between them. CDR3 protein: CASTGTLNSPLHF. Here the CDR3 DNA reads TGTGCCAGCACCGGGACACTTAATTCACCCCTCCACTTT.

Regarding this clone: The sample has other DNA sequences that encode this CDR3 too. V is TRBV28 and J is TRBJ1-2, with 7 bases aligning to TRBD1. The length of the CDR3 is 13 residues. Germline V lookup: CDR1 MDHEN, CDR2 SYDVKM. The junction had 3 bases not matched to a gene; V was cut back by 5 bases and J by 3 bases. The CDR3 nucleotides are TGTGCCAGCAGTCTCCAGGGGGACTATGGCTACACCTTC. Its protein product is CASSLQGDYGYTF.